This T cell receptor (beta chain) came from a study of T cells in narcolepsy. With regard to this clone: Its antigen is still unknown.

Clones were read by immunoSEQ multiplex PCR, and TCRdb kept only the in-frame ones, dropping some. This sample has about 32,000 clones; roughly 80% occur once, and the top ten carry under 5%. The CDR3 runs 10 residues. Overall study results and limits: Same-patient CSF and blood CD4+ T cell clonotypes included HCRT-specific and TRIB2-specific autoreactive ones. Autoreactive clonotypes reportedly recurred in blood of same and different patients, not controls.

V is TRBV21-1 and J is TRBJ1-2; the table gives TRBD1 as D, unverified against the DNA. TRBV21-1 is annotated as a pseudogene. This receptor was identified in a human donor in good health. Material for sequencing was memory (CD45RA-) CD4+ T cells from blood. The CDR3 protein is CASTGQGETF. The DNA for the CDR3 is TGTGCCAGCACCGGACAGGGTGAAACCTTC.